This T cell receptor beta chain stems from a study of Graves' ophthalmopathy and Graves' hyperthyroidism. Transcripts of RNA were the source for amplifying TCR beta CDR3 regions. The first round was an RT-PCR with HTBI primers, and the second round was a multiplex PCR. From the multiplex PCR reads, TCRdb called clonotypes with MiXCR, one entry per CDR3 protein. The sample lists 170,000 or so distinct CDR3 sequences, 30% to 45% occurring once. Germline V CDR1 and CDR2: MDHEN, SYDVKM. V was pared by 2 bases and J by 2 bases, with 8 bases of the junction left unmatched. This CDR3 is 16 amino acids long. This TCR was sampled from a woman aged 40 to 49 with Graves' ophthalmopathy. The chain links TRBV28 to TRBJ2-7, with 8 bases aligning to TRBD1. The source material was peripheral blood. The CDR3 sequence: CASSLVGVGQAYEQYF. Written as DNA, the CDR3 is TGTGCCAGCAGTTTAGTGGGTGTGGGACAGGCCTACGAGCAGTACTTC.